This T cell receptor (beta chain) originates from a study of sequential checkpoint blockade in melanoma (dated by TCRdb to about 2019). Broadly, across the study: Using 1:1 randomization, the trial assigned patients either to first-line nivolumab followed by ipilimumab (arm A) or to ipilimumab followed by nivolumab (arm B). Maintenance nivolumab was given following each of the two trial sequences. On the study overall, not on this receptor specifically: Larger, independent patient cohorts are needed to validate the response-prediction model that combines TCR metrics and mutation burden.

The treatment or condition tag for this specimen amounts to: randomized to nivolumab then ipilimumab (arm A) or the reverse (arm B). None of the trial patients had been given prior DNA-damaging chemotherapy. On a FACS Aria II flow cytometer, live CD3+CD8+ cells that were negative for CD19 and CD56 were sorted from thawed PBMCs. Samples came from patients with melanoma in CheckMate 064, a randomized, open-label phase II trial of sequential checkpoint blockade. Peripheral blood mononuclear cells were collected by leukapheresis, purified with Ficoll-Paque, and frozen in human serum with roughly 9.9% DMSO. Right after sorting, the blood CD3+CD8+ cells were verified to be >95% pure, and DNA extraction followed. On this clone: Its antigen has not been determined. No clone much larger than this one lies a single base away; base qualities are absent.

TCRbeta CDR3 regions were immunosequenced from genomic DNA with the immunoSEQ Assay. Before high-throughput sequencing, the genomic DNA was amplified using bias-controlled multiplex PCR. In the authors' own workflow: To quantify the absolute abundance of each unique TCRbeta CDR3 region, the sequences were collapsed and filtered. Clonality was defined as 1 minus Pielou's evenness and was calculated using productive rearrangements only. A previously published method was used to identify clones with significantly greater frequencies in on-treatment samples than in baseline samples. This immuneACCESS table, as held by TCRdb, lists in-frame sequences with V and J called but not all clones. Of the missing ones, under half trace to an unresolved V gene in checked studies; the others have no known cause. V and J calls and clone size come straight from that table; D and trimming were deduced from the DNA. The sample yields 2,000 or so clones; 60% were counted once. The ten largest account for around 14% of the sample.

The TCR was taken from a human patient with melanoma. Some clones in this sample may be carry-over from other donors' samples. The input for sequencing was CD8+ T cells sorted from blood (inferred from file names), taken from a patient given nivolumab and ipilimumab in sequence.

CDR3 region: CASSLGAEQYF. The nucleotides read TGTGCCAGCAGCTTAGGAGCAGAGCAGTACTTC. This chain joins TRBV7-6 to TRBJ2-7; the D gene lacks a confident call. For CDR1 and CDR2, the germline V gene lists SGHVS and FNYEAQ. Cut back by 1 base and 7 bases, the V and J ends lie 5 bases apart. The CDR3 runs 11 amino acids, cysteine and phenylalanine included. Only the CDR3 portion is preserved as DNA: 33 bases, with reading frame beginning at the first base.